This T cell receptor (beta chain) was captured in a study of blood T cells in healthy people across ages. Combining a sample-barcoded 5' primer with a J-beta primer mix, a second PCR ran for about 6 to 11 cycles. TCRdb reprocessed the 5' RACE reads with MiXCR, giving one entry per CDR3 protein. The sample has around 1,900,000 distinct CDR3 sequences; about 39% are singletons. CDR1 and CDR2 from the germline V gene are SGHRS and YFSETQ. V lost 4 bases, J lost 5 bases, and 8 bases stayed unmatched. There are 15 residues in the CDR3. The source is a human donor in good health. This chain connects TRBV5-1 to TRBJ2-1; 8 bases match TRBD1. The sample comprised blood. This CDR3 is CASSPTGEYHNEQFF. DNA for the CDR3: TGCGCCAGCAGCCCGACAGGGGAATATCACAATGAGCAGTTCTTC.